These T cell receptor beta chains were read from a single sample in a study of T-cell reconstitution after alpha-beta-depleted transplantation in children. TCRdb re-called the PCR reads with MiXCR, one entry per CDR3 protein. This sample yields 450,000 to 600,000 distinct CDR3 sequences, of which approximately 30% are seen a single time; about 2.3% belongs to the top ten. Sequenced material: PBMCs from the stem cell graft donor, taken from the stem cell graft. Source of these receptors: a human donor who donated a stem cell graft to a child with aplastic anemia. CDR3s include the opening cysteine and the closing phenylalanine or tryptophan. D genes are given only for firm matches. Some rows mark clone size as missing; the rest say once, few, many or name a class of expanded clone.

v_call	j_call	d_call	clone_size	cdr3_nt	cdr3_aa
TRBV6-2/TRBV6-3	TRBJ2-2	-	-	TGTGCCAGCAGTCAATGGACGGCGAACACCGGGGAGCTGTTTTTT	CASSQWTANTGELFF
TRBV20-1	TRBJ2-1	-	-	TGCAGTGGAGAATCGGGGAACTCCTACAATGAGCAGTTCTTC	CSGESGNSYNEQFF
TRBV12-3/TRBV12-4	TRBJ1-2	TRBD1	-	TGTGCCAGCAGCACGGACAGGGCTTTCGGCTACACCTTC	CASSTDRAFGYTF
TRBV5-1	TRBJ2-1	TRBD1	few	TGCGCCAGCACTTGGGACAGAGACAATGAGCAGTTCTTC	CASTWDRDNEQFF
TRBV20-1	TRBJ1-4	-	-	TGCAGTCCTGGACAACCAAATGAAAAACTGTTTTTT	CSPGQPNEKLFF
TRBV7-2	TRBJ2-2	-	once	TGTGCCAGCAGATCCGGGACCGGTGTCTCCGGGGAGCTGTTTTTT	CASRSGTGVSGELFF
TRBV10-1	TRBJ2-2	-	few	TGCGCCAGCAGTGAGTCGGCGGGGAAGAACACCGGGGAGCTGTTTTTT	CASSESAGKNTGELFF
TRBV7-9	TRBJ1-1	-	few	TGTGCCAGCAGCTTTTCTTCCGCTTTGAACACTGAAGCTTTCTTT	CASSFSSALNTEAFF
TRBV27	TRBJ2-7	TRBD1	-	TGTGCCAGCAGTAAGGGACAGGGGGACCGATTCTACGAGCAGTACTTC	CASSKGQGDRFYEQYF
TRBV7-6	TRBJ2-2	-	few	TGTGCCAGCAGCTTAGTCCTCCCAGGGGAGCTGTTTTTT	CASSLVLPGELFF
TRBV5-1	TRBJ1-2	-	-	TGCGCCAGCAGCTTGGGTCCACAGGGTGGGGGCTACACCTTC	CASSLGPQGGGYTF
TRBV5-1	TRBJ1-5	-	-	TGCGCCAGCGGCTTGGGTGGACCCAGCAATCAGCCCCAGCATTTT	CASGLGGPSNQPQHF
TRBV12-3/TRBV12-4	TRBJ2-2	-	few	TGTGCCAGCAGTAAGGTCAACACCGGGGAGCTGTTTTTT	CASSKVNTGELFF
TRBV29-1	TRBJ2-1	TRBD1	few	TGCAGCGTTGCCCCCGGGACAGGGAACGGTGAGCAGTTCTTC	CSVAPGTGNGEQFF
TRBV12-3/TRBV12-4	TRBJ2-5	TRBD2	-	TGTGCCAGCAGTTTAGGTAGCGGGACCACGGGGGAGACCCAGTACTTC	CASSLGSGTTGETQYF
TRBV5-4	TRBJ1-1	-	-	TGTGCCAGCAGCAGGAACAGTGGGATGAACACTGAAGCTTTCTTT	CASSRNSGMNTEAFF
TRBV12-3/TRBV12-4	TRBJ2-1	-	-	TGTGCCAGCAGTTTAGTGGGGACCTCTGAGCAGTTCTTC	CASSLVGTSEQFF
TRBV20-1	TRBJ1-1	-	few	TGCAGTGCTAGATTACTGGAGCGCATGAACACTGAAGCTTTCTTT	CSARLLERMNTEAFF
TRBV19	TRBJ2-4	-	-	TGTGCCAGTAGTATAGATCAGGGCGGACCCCAACACTTC	CASSIDQGGPQHF
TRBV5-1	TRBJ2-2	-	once	TGCGCCAGCAGCTTCCCCCAGAGCGCCGGGGAGCTGTTTTTT	CASSFPQSAGELFF
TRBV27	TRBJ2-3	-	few	TGTGCCAGCAGTTCCCCGTTTGGGGCCCGCACAGATACGCAGTATTTT	CASSSPFGARTDTQYF
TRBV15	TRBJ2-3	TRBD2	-	TGTGCCACCAGCAGAGATCGGGGGGGAGCGAGCACAGATACGCAGTATTTT	CATSRDRGGASTDTQYF
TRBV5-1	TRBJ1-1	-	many	TGCGCCAGCAGCTTGGTGGGGACTGAAGCTTTCTTT	CASSLVGTEAFF
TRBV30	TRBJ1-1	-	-	TGTGCCTGGAGGCGGACATTGCGGACTGAAGCTTTCTTT	CAWRRTLRTEAFF
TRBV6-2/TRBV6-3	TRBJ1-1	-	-	TGTGCCAGCACCACAACGCGGGGGAACACTGAAGCTTTCTTT	CASTTTRGNTEAFF
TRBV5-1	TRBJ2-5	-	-	TGCGCCAGCAGGTTTACAGAAGAGACCCAGTACTTC	CASRFTEETQYF
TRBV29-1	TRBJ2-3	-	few	TGCAGCGTTCGTTACCGGGAGAACACAGATACGCAGTATTTT	CSVRYRENTDTQYF
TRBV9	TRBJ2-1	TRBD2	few	TGTGCCAGCAGCGTAGGAGCGGGGACTAGCGTTTGGTACAATGAGCAGTTCTTC	CASSVGAGTSVWYNEQFF
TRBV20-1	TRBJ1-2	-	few	TGCAGTGCTAGTAGTGCGGGGTTTAACTATGGCTACACCTTC	CSASSAGFNYGYTF
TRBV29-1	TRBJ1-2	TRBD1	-	TGCAGCGTTGATGACAGGGAGGGCTATGGCTACACCTTC	CSVDDREGYGYTF
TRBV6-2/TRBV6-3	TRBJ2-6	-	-	TGTGCCAGCAGTTACTCGGGCTCTGGGGCCAACGTCCTGACTTTC	CASSYSGSGANVLTF
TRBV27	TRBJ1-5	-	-	TGTGCCAGCAGTTTATCAGTTGGGTCGGGGCAGCCCCAGCATTTT	CASSLSVGSGQPQHF
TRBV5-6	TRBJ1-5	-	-	TGTGCCAGCAGCCCTAAATGGATGGGCAATCAGCCCCAGCATTTT	CASSPKWMGNQPQHF
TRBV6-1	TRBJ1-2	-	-	TGTGCCAGCATCGAGGGGGGCAGCTACACCTTC	CASIEGGSYTF
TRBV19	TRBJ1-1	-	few	TGTGCCAGTAGTATTCGCGGGCGTGGCACTGAAGCTTTCTTT	CASSIRGRGTEAFF
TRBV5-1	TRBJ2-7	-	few	TGCGCCAGCAGCTCCCCAGGGGACGTCGCCTACGAGCAGTACTTC	CASSSPGDVAYEQYF
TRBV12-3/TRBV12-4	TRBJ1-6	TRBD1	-	TGTGCCAGCAGGGGACAGGCCCCAAGAGCCCTCCACTTT	CASRGQAPRALHF
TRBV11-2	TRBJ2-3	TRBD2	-	TGTGCCAGCAGCCCCGGGACTAGAGAAAAGACAGATACGCAGTATTTT	CASSPGTREKTDTQYF
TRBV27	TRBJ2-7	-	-	TGTGCCAGTGGACCCGGCAGGGCAGGGGCCGAGCAGTACTTC	CASGPGRAGAEQYF
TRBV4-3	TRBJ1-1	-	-	TGCGCCAGCAGCCAAGATTCCCTCACCGGGAGCACTGAAGCTTTCTTT	CASSQDSLTGSTEAFF
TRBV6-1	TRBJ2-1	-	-	TGTGCCAGCGGGGGAAGCGGAGCGTACAATGAGCAGTTCTTC	CASGGSGAYNEQFF
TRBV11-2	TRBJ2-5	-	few	TGTGCCAGCAGCTCTCTAGGGGAAGGATGGATGGGTTCCGAGACCCAGTACTTC	CASSSLGEGWMGSETQYF
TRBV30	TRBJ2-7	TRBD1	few	TGTGCCTGGAGGACCCCAGGGACAGGGGTCGAGCAGTACTTC	CAWRTPGTGVEQYF
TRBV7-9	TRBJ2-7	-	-	TGTGCCAGCAGCTTAGCGATCAACGAGCAGTACTTC	CASSLAINEQYF
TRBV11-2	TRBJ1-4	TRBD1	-	TGTGCCAGCAGGGAGGGGACAGCCTATAATGAAAAACTGTTTTTT	CASREGTAYNEKLFF